These T cell receptor beta chains were read from a single sample in a study of OX40 agonist ivuxolimab in advanced cancers. The repertoire was sequenced with immunoSEQ multiplex PCR; TCRdb's copy has only in-frame clones and lacks some. The sample carries approximately 24,000 clones, 77% recorded once. The material was CD4+ or CD8+ T cells sorted from blood, obtained in a trial of the OX40 agonist ivuxolimab. The receptor set was obtained from an adult with an advanced solid tumor such as melanoma, head and neck, liver or kidney cancer. Each CDR3 is given with its conserved first and last residue. The order of the fields is J gene, V gene, CDR3 protein.

J gene: TRBJ2-2
V gene: TRBV11-2
CDR3 protein: CASSLSSPARSFYTGELFF

J gene: TRBJ2-3
V gene: TRBV19
CDR3 protein: CASTGQSDTQYF

J gene: TRBJ2-1
V gene: TRBV19
CDR3 protein: CASSILLEQFF

J gene: TRBJ2-5
V gene: TRBV4-1
CDR3 protein: CASSDGGVYRETQYF

J gene: TRBJ1-1
V gene: TRBV6-5
CDR3 protein: CASSFRGWNTEAFF

J gene: TRBJ2-1
V gene: TRBV19
CDR3 protein: CASSSLPNEQFF

J gene: TRBJ2-7
V gene: TRBV9
CDR3 protein: CASSATRGQGTYEQYF

J gene: TRBJ1-5
V gene: TRBV6-5
CDR3 protein: CASTKAGSNQPQHF

J gene: TRBJ2-5
V gene: TRBV9
CDR3 protein: CASTIAGGPSETQYF

J gene: TRBJ1-1
V gene: TRBV2
CDR3 protein: CASSERGGYTEAFF

J gene: TRBJ2-7
V gene: TRBV10-3
CDR3 protein: CAISVRDPGEYEQYF

J gene: TRBJ2-3
V gene: TRBV10-1
CDR3 protein: CATARDTGTDTQYF

J gene: TRBJ2-2
V gene: TRBV28
CDR3 protein: CASSPPGQGTPNTGELFF

J gene: TRBJ1-6
V gene: TRBV2
CDR3 protein: CASSVRQGAPSPLHF

J gene: TRBJ1-5
V gene: TRBV7-2
CDR3 protein: CASSYPGQRGFQPQHF

J gene: TRBJ2-7
V gene: TRBV7-8
CDR3 protein: CASSLEYRGEQYF

J gene: TRBJ1-2
V gene: TRBV19
CDR3 protein: CASSIDRAYGYTF

J gene: TRBJ1-5
V gene: TRBV7-9
CDR3 protein: CASSQHSGQGTQPQHF

J gene: TRBJ2-2
V gene: TRBV7-2
CDR3 protein: CASSLAPVSGGSDTGELFF

J gene: TRBJ2-3
V gene: TRBV18
CDR3 protein: CASCESTDTQYF

J gene: TRBJ2-3
V gene: TRBV13
CDR3 protein: CASSPRPGSDTQYF

J gene: TRBJ1-5
V gene: TRBV2
CDR3 protein: CASSVEGGSQPQHF

J gene: TRBJ2-5
V gene: TRBV29-1
CDR3 protein: CSGWTNQETQYF

J gene: TRBJ1-1
V gene: TRBV28
CDR3 protein: CASRRGAIEAFF

J gene: TRBJ2-3
V gene: TRBV28
CDR3 protein: CASSLAARQSTDTQYF

J gene: TRBJ2-1
V gene: TRBV7-9
CDR3 protein: CASSFPGAYNEQFF

J gene: TRBJ2-1
V gene: TRBV5-1
CDR3 protein: CASSPDSSYNEQFF

J gene: TRBJ2-3
V gene: TRBV2
CDR3 protein: CASRATGLFRTDTQYF

J gene: TRBJ1-1
V gene: TRBV13
CDR3 protein: CASSFRDREAFF

J gene: TRBJ2-7
V gene: TRBV6-1
CDR3 protein: CASNPGTAQIYEQYF

J gene: TRBJ2-7
V gene: TRBV2
CDR3 protein: CASTDIYSYEQYF

J gene: TRBJ2-3
V gene: TRBV7-6
CDR3 protein: CASSLMGVRTDTQYF

J gene: TRBJ2-5
V gene: TRBV13
CDR3 protein: CASTGLDQETQYF

J gene: TRBJ2-7
V gene: TRBV19
CDR3 protein: CASSIRTGPYEQYF

J gene: TRBJ1-2
V gene: TRBV28
CDR3 protein: CASSTGQGWGYGYTF

J gene: TRBJ2-7
V gene: TRBV28
CDR3 protein: CASSTPGIAYEQYF

J gene: TRBJ2-3
V gene: TRBV29-1
CDR3 protein: CSTHPGTSGSRWDTQYF

J gene: TRBJ2-3
V gene: TRBV5-1
CDR3 protein: CASSLPTGITDTQYF

J gene: TRBJ2-2
V gene: TRBV5-4
CDR3 protein: CASSLPGTNTGELFF

J gene: TRBJ2-1
V gene: TRBV11-2
CDR3 protein: CASSLKSGSKHEQFF

J gene: TRBJ2-6
V gene: TRBV9
CDR3 protein: CASSVRTTGDVLTF

J gene: TRBJ1-4
V gene: TRBV5-6
CDR3 protein: CASRTPPGITNEKLFF

J gene: TRBJ2-7
V gene: TRBV13
CDR3 protein: CASSLGGTQRYEQYF

J gene: TRBJ2-3
V gene: TRBV15
CDR3 protein: CATSSPRAASTDTQYF

J gene: TRBJ1-4
V gene: TRBV4-3
CDR3 protein: CASSRGQGNEKLFF

J gene: TRBJ1-4
V gene: TRBV4-1
CDR3 protein: CASSNGGSGRDEKLFF

J gene: TRBJ2-7
V gene: TRBV15
CDR3 protein: CATSRDRLSYEQYF

J gene: TRBJ2-5
V gene: TRBV5-4
CDR3 protein: CASSQTSGSGWATQYF

J gene: TRBJ2-5
V gene: TRBV7-2
CDR3 protein: CASSLGGEVGTQYF

J gene: TRBJ1-1
V gene: TRBV11-2
CDR3 protein: CASSTSRTGGLNTEAFF

J gene: TRBJ2-3
V gene: TRBV7-9
CDR3 protein: CASSFRTGTDTQYF

J gene: TRBJ2-6
V gene: TRBV18
CDR3 protein: CASSPTGDGANVLTF

J gene: TRBJ2-1
V gene: TRBV6-5
CDR3 protein: CASSPAGVRNGEQFF

J gene: TRBJ2-5
V gene: TRBV5-1
CDR3 protein: CASSPGVARQETQYF

J gene: TRBJ1-3
V gene: TRBV18
CDR3 protein: CASSPTGTGNTIYF

J gene: TRBJ1-2
V gene: TRBV7-2
CDR3 protein: CASSRGQGGNYGYTF

J gene: TRBJ2-4
V gene: TRBV28
CDR3 protein: CASSLSGEPKNIQYF

J gene: TRBJ2-2
V gene: TRBV4-2
CDR3 protein: CASSQASLAVNTGELFF